This TCR beta chain was sequenced for a study of human T cells and chemical hapten exposure. Study conclusions and caveats: TCRs above 1 in 1000 frequency stayed constant with DPC sensitization.

The CDR3 is 14 residues long. Germline loops: CDR1 MNHEY, CDR2 SVGAGI. V was shortened by 5 bases and J by 8 bases, with 18 bases between the two germline ends. Each CDR3 protein gets one entry after TCRdb re-called the RACE reads with MiXCR. The table records 360,000 or so distinct CDR3 sequences, more than 5% of them present only once. This clonotype was recorded many times. What it binds is not known. Time point here: patch test 2, 6 weeks after DPC sensitization. Treatment reported: therapeutic diphenylcyclopropenone sensitization with weekly scalp DPC. The drawing of blood occurred before each patch test was applied.

The source was whole blood, collected in connection with sensitization to the hapten diphenylcyclopropenone (DPC). The TCR originated in a woman aged 18-29 years with alopecia areata. Some clones in this sample may be carry-over from other donors' samples. The J gene is TRBJ1-2, the V gene TRBV6-5, with a weak D call TRBD1 (5 bases). The CDR3 nucleotides read TGTGCCAGCAGTCAAAGACGGTTCGCAGGGGGCTACACCTTC. Protein sequence: CASSQRRFAGGYTF.